This entry is about one TCR beta chain. Its target is not known. J lost 4 bases, V lost 0 bases, and 4 bases had no gene match. The length of the CDR3 is 15 residues. The germline V gene encodes CDR1 SGDLS and CDR2 YYNGEE. The source of the sample is a study of graft-versus-host responses after intestinal transplantation. About the study: Each recipient received anti-thymocyte globulin induction, then tacrolimus and steroids for around three years. Study-wide results and limits: Investigators detected GvH clones in recipient marrow, with some emerging earlier in ileum or blood. Elevated graft-versus-host to host-versus-graft clonal ratios in allografts were recorded for patients with graft-donor T cell macrochimerism. The study associated peak circulating GvH clone levels with early post-transplant HvG declines.

Some clones are missing from TCRdb's copy, which holds only in-frame ones; the method was immunoSEQ multiplex PCR. The data hold fewer than 120,000 clones, with 80% to 95% observed a single time. Here the sequenced sample was unstimulated CD8+ T cells sorted from spleen or lymph node cells, taken before intestinal transplant. This TCR was sampled from a human donor who received an intestinal transplant. V is TRBV9 and J is TRBJ2-1; TRBD2 agrees at 7 bases. CDR3 region: CASSVGEGMYNEQFF. DNA for the CDR3: TGTGCCAGCAGCGTAGGGGAGGGAATGTACAATGAGCAGTTCTTC. The full variable domain, its missing parts supplied by reference TRBV9 and TRBJ2-1, is DSGVTQTPKHLITATGQRVTLRCSPRSGDLSVYWYQQSLDQGLQFLIQYYNGEERAKGNILERFSAQQFPDLHSELNLSSLELGDSALYFCASSVGEGMYNEQFFGPGTRLTVL.